The rows below give T cell receptor beta chains drawn from one sample of a study of graft-versus-host responses after intestinal transplantation. What these receptors recognize is not known. Libraries were prepared by immunoSEQ multiplex PCR; TCRdb keeps only in-frame clonotypes and omits some of them. Of 30,000 to 45,000 clones listed, over 90% are singletons. Sequencing was performed on unstimulated CD8+ T cells sorted from spleen or lymph node cells, taken before transplant. Receptors originate from a human donor who was the organ donor for an intestinal transplant. Each CDR3 is given with its conserved first and last residue. Fields, in order: D gene, clone size, V gene, J gene, CDR3 protein, CDR3 DNA. The D gene is left open where the match is weak. Size values are once, few and many counts, or a class for expanded clones, and some rows have none.

d_call: -
clone_size: few
v_call: TRBV6-1
j_call: TRBJ2-5
cdr3_aa: CASSDVDLGETQYF
cdr3_nt: TGTGCCAGCAGTGATGTGGATCTTGGAGAGACCCAGTACTTC

d_call: TRBD2
clone_size: -
v_call: TRBV5-6
j_call: TRBJ2-5
cdr3_aa: CASSYETGGGWETQYF
cdr3_nt: TGTGCCAGCAGCTACGAAACCGGCGGGGGGTGGGAGACCCAGTACTTC

d_call: -
clone_size: -
v_call: TRBV15
j_call: TRBJ2-1
cdr3_aa: CATSRRRQDNEQFF
cdr3_nt: TGTGCCACCAGCAGACGGAGACAGGACAATGAGCAGTTCTTC

d_call: TRBD1
clone_size: -
v_call: TRBV9
j_call: TRBJ2-7
cdr3_aa: CASSVGDRGIYEQYF
cdr3_nt: TGTGCCAGCAGCGTAGGGGACAGGGGGATTTACGAGCAGTACTTC

d_call: -
clone_size: -
v_call: TRBV21-1
j_call: TRBJ2-3
cdr3_aa: CASSKGRRGSTDTQYF
cdr3_nt: TGTGCCAGCAGCAAAGGCCGTCGAGGCAGCACAGATACGCAGTATTTT

d_call: TRBD2
clone_size: -
v_call: TRBV5-1
j_call: TRBJ2-5
cdr3_aa: CASSPGRGLQETQYF
cdr3_nt: TGCGCCAGCAGTCCGGGGAGGGGTCTTCAAGAGACCCAGTACTTC

d_call: -
clone_size: -
v_call: TRBV5-5
j_call: TRBJ1-1
cdr3_aa: CASSSLLTGPMNTEAFF
cdr3_nt: TGTGCCAGCAGCTCTCTTTTAACAGGGCCGATGAACACTGAAGCTTTCTTT

d_call: -
clone_size: -
v_call: TRBV4-1
j_call: TRBJ2-7
cdr3_aa: CASSQDGLGSYEQYF
cdr3_nt: TGCGCCAGCAGCCAAGATGGTCTTGGGTCCTACGAGCAGTACTTC

d_call: -
clone_size: -
v_call: TRBV5-5
j_call: TRBJ1-3
cdr3_aa: CASSLLGGSSGNTIYF
cdr3_nt: TGTGCCAGCAGCTTGTTGGGGGGCTCCTCTGGAAACACCATATATTTT

d_call: -
clone_size: -
v_call: TRBV27
j_call: TRBJ2-1
cdr3_aa: CASSLAYYNEQFF
cdr3_nt: TGTGCCAGCAGTTTGGCGTATTACAATGAGCAGTTCTTC

d_call: TRBD2
clone_size: -
v_call: TRBV9
j_call: TRBJ2-7
cdr3_aa: CASSVAASGNYEQYF
cdr3_nt: TGTGCCAGCAGCGTAGCTGCTAGCGGGAACTACGAGCAGTACTTC

d_call: TRBD2
clone_size: -
v_call: TRBV4-3
j_call: TRBJ2-1
cdr3_aa: CASSQEGGRAYEQFF
cdr3_nt: TGCGCCAGCAGCCAAGAAGGCGGGAGGGCCTATGAGCAGTTCTTC

d_call: TRBD1
clone_size: -
v_call: TRBV4-1
j_call: TRBJ1-1
cdr3_aa: CASSHVDRGNTEAFF
cdr3_nt: TGCGCCAGCAGCCACGTCGACAGGGGGAACACTGAAGCTTTCTTT

d_call: TRBD2
clone_size: -
v_call: TRBV10-1
j_call: TRBJ2-3
cdr3_aa: CASSEADGLATTDTQYF
cdr3_nt: TGCGCCAGCAGTGAGGCTGACGGACTAGCGACTACAGATACGCAGTATTTT

d_call: -
clone_size: -
v_call: TRBV28
j_call: TRBJ2-1
cdr3_aa: CASSSGNEQFF
cdr3_nt: TGTGCCAGCAGTTCAGGAAATGAGCAGTTCTTC

d_call: -
clone_size: once
v_call: TRBV2
j_call: TRBJ1-1
cdr3_aa: CASKQVGTNTEAFF
cdr3_nt: TGTGCCAGCAAACAGGTCGGGACAAACACTGAAGCTTTCTTT

d_call: -
clone_size: -
v_call: TRBV13
j_call: TRBJ2-7
cdr3_aa: CASSPSSVLSSYEQYF
cdr3_nt: TGTGCCAGCAGCCCCTCTAGCGTATTAAGCTCCTACGAGCAGTACTTC

d_call: -
clone_size: -
v_call: TRBV28
j_call: TRBJ1-5
cdr3_aa: CASSLLENQPQHF
cdr3_nt: TGTGCCAGCAGCCTCCTGGAGAATCAGCCCCAGCATTTT

d_call: -
clone_size: -
v_call: TRBV7-9
j_call: TRBJ1-3
cdr3_aa: CAPADSGNTIYF
cdr3_nt: TGCGCCCCAGCCGACTCTGGAAACACCATATATTTT

d_call: TRBD2
clone_size: -
v_call: TRBV2
j_call: TRBJ2-7
cdr3_aa: CASSEGLAGGSYEQYF
cdr3_nt: TGTGCCAGCAGTGAAGGACTAGCGGGAGGCTCCTACGAGCAGTACTTC

d_call: -
clone_size: -
v_call: TRBV13
j_call: TRBJ2-1
cdr3_aa: CASSIAVSSYNEQFF
cdr3_nt: TGTGCCAGCAGCATAGCGGTGAGCTCCTACAATGAGCAGTTCTTC

d_call: -
clone_size: -
v_call: TRBV21-1
j_call: TRBJ2-1
cdr3_aa: CASSKSGREQFF
cdr3_nt: TGTGCCAGCAGCAAATCGGGGAGGGAGCAGTTCTTC

d_call: -
clone_size: -
v_call: TRBV27
j_call: TRBJ2-7
cdr3_aa: CASSLDGYEQYF
cdr3_nt: TGTGCCAGCAGTTTAGACGGCTACGAGCAGTACTTC

d_call: TRBD2
clone_size: -
v_call: TRBV27
j_call: TRBJ2-7
cdr3_aa: CASSLSGLGTYEQYF
cdr3_nt: TGTGCCAGCAGTTTATCGGGACTAGGGACCTACGAGCAGTACTTC

d_call: -
clone_size: -
v_call: TRBV7-3
j_call: TRBJ2-7
cdr3_aa: CASSERASYEQYF
cdr3_nt: TGTGCCAGCAGCGAAAGGGCCAGCTACGAGCAGTACTTC

d_call: -
clone_size: -
v_call: TRBV28
j_call: TRBJ2-7
cdr3_aa: CASSPGTAYYEQYF
cdr3_nt: TGTGCCAGCAGTCCCGGGACGGCCTACTACGAGCAGTACTTC

d_call: TRBD1
clone_size: -
v_call: TRBV5-5
j_call: TRBJ1-1
cdr3_aa: CASGGQTDEAFF
cdr3_nt: TGTGCCAGCGGGGGACAGACCGATGAAGCTTTCTTT

d_call: TRBD2
clone_size: -
v_call: TRBV28
j_call: TRBJ2-5
cdr3_aa: CASSPLAGRGETQYF
cdr3_nt: TGTGCCAGCAGTCCCTTAGCGGGGCGGGGGGAGACCCAGTACTTC

d_call: -
clone_size: -
v_call: TRBV6-6
j_call: TRBJ2-7
cdr3_aa: CASSYSSVVEQYF
cdr3_nt: TGTGCCAGCAGTTACTCTAGCGTAGTGGAGCAGTACTTC

d_call: TRBD1
clone_size: -
v_call: TRBV6-1
j_call: TRBJ1-4
cdr3_aa: CASSEWSGGSPDEKLFF
cdr3_nt: TGTGCCAGCAGTGAATGGTCAGGGGGCTCTCCCGATGAAAAACTGTTTTTT

d_call: -
clone_size: -
v_call: TRBV18
j_call: TRBJ2-7
cdr3_aa: CASSHRYSYEQYF
cdr3_nt: TGTGCCAGCTCACACAGGTACTCCTACGAGCAGTACTTC

d_call: -
clone_size: -
v_call: TRBV4-1
j_call: TRBJ1-1
cdr3_aa: CASSQGDGGTEAFF
cdr3_nt: TGCGCCAGCAGCCAAGGGGATGGGGGCACTGAAGCTTTCTTT

d_call: -
clone_size: -
v_call: TRBV28
j_call: TRBJ1-6
cdr3_aa: CASSPNSPLHF
cdr3_nt: TGTGCCAGCAGTCCCAATTCACCCCTCCACTTT

d_call: TRBD2
clone_size: -
v_call: TRBV4-2
j_call: TRBJ2-1
cdr3_aa: CASSQPGGWEGHEQFF
cdr3_nt: TGTGCCAGCAGCCAACCCGGGGGGTGGGAGGGCCATGAGCAGTTCTTC

d_call: TRBD2
clone_size: -
v_call: TRBV27
j_call: TRBJ2-1
cdr3_aa: CASRTSGNNEQFF
cdr3_nt: TGTGCCAGCAGGACTAGCGGGAATAATGAGCAGTTCTTC

d_call: TRBD1
clone_size: -
v_call: TRBV13
j_call: TRBJ1-1
cdr3_aa: CASSSGGVNTEAFF
cdr3_nt: TGTGCCAGCAGCTCAGGGGGTGTGAACACTGAAGCTTTCTTT

d_call: -
clone_size: -
v_call: TRBV6-1
j_call: TRBJ2-1
cdr3_aa: CASRLGISNEQFF
cdr3_nt: TGTGCCAGCAGGTTAGGTATTTCAAATGAGCAGTTCTTC